This TCR beta chain was sequenced for a study of T cells in Graves' hyperthyroidism and ophthalmopathy. Researchers amplified the TCR beta CDR3 regions from RNA transcripts. A set of HTBI primers served as the primers for a first-round RT-PCR of the TCR CDR3. MiXCR, applied by TCRdb to the multiplex PCR reads, yields one record per CDR3 protein. The sample has hundreds of thousands of distinct CDR3 sequences, about 14% seen once. Germline V lookup: CDR1 SGHTA, CDR2 FQGNSA. CDR3 length: 16 residues. The V and J ends lost 1 base and 5 bases, in that order; junction bases with no gene match: 6. Hyperthyroidism patients were newly diagnosed, had disease duration under 2 months, and were aged 18 to 65 years.

The chain has TRBV7-2 and TRBJ2-2, with TRBD2 identical over 8 bases. The source of this sequence is a woman between 18 and 29 years old with Graves' hyperthyroidism. Specimen: blood. CDR3 DNA sequence: TGTGCCAGCAGCTTAGATGGTAGCGGGGTGACCGGGGAGCTGTTTTTT. Translated, it gives CASSLDGSGVTGELFF.